This T cell receptor (beta chain) stems from a study of T-cell memory formation after mild COVID-19 (TCRdb year 2021). About the full investigation: Most TCR sequence clusters were specific to one of the two donors. Longitudinal TCRalpha and TCRbeta repertoire sequencing tracked T-cell clones expanding and contracting after mild COVID-19 in a couple of donors. Two young, previously healthy adult volunteers, one female and one male, were included in the cohort. The investigation overall reported the following: Balanced CD4/CD8 phenotypes were observed for clones contracting from day 15 to 85, whereas a bias towards CD4+ was observed for a second wave of clones expanding from day 15 to 37. Contracting CD4+ clones were located mainly in the CM and EM memory subsets, whereas CD8+ clones were found to be enriched in EMRA. Only two mild cases were covered by the study, and larger cohorts that include severe cases with pre-infection samples were considered necessary. The second-wave clones that peaked on day 37 were not confirmed to be SARS-CoV-2 specific. Some responding clones were detected in pre-infection memory, suggesting pre-existing cross-reactive memory T cells joined the SARS-CoV-2 response.

Ficoll-Paque density gradient centrifugation was the method used to isolate PBMCs. For sequencing, an Illumina NovaSeq 6000 was employed. cDNA libraries for TCRalpha and TCRbeta were prepared by 5'RACE using constant-segment primers, with sample barcodes and unique molecular identifiers added. RNA was extracted from every sample with Trizol reagent. Amplification of the libraries took two PCR steps, and the second step added a second sample barcode plus Illumina TruSeq adapters. Libraries were sequenced on an Illumina NovaSeq with 2 x 150 bp paired-end reads. The paper's processing steps were these. The reads were demultiplexed and collapsed into UMI-guided consensus sequences using migec v1.2.7. With mixcr v2.1.11, UMI consensuses were aligned to TRA and TRB V and J templates and assembled into clonotypes. Expanded or contracted clonotypes were those called significant by both edgeR and NoisET, with noise models trained on biological replicates. edgeR calls used a false discovery rate-adjusted p below 0.01 and a log2 fold-change threshold of 1. As an exploratory analysis of dynamics, max-normalized trajectories of the 1000 most abundant clonotypes were examined by PCA with hierarchical clustering. Separately sequenced CD4+ and CD8+ repertoires were used to assign a CD4 or CD8 phenotype to each responding clone. The public reads were run again by TCRdb, first through fastp at Q25 and then through MiXCR, and only productive beta chains were kept. CDR3 protein duplicates are merged, each entry listing the most common genes and DNA. These V and J calls originate from TCRdb's pipeline instead of the authors' own analysis. The sample contains approximately 100,000 distinct CDR3 sequences, around 10% of them found a single time. Clones ranked in the top ten supply approximately 39% of the sample.

This clonotype was counted a few times. The antigen this receptor binds is unknown. Base quality data are lacking; no much larger clone is found one base away. The germline V gene sets CDR1 to SGHAT and CDR2 to FQNNGV. Measured from the cysteine to the phenylalanine, the CDR3 is 13 residues long. The entry retains the CDR3 DNA only, 39 bases that are in frame from base 1. Cut back by 1 base and 10 bases, the V and J ends lie 8 bases apart. The sequence was obtained from a man aged 18 to 30 who had mild COVID-19 (a few samples of this study predate the infection). The sample titles of this study are shuffled in the database, so cell type and time point are left out; the donor was told from shared clones. Sequenced material: PBMCs or a T cell subset sorted from them (not recorded which). This receptor chain uses TRBV11-2 and TRBJ1-6; too little of a D gene remains to name it. CDR3 loop: CASSLVSRSPLHF. The nucleotides read TGTGCCAGCAGCTTAGTATCCCGGTCACCCCTCCACTTT.